The rows below give T cell receptor beta chains drawn from one sample of a study of tumor-infiltrating lymphocytes in primary liver carcinoma. Each CDR3 protein is one row after TCRdb ran MiXCR on the multiplex PCR reads. Among approximately 53,000 distinct CDR3 sequences listed, about 80% were seen once. Sequencing was carried out using liver tumor tissue from sampling region 5. Receptors originate from a man aged 40-50 years with primary liver carcinoma and hepatitis B virus infection. Each CDR3 is given with its conserved first and last residue. The D gene is left open where the match is weak. The size entry is marked missing in some rows and otherwise reads once, few, many or a size class.

.	TRBV11-2	17	TRBD1	TRBJ2-1	TGTGCCAGCAGCTTAGATCTAAGGACAGGATTTGACAATGAGCAGTTCTTC	CASSLDLRTGFDNEQFF
.	TRBV29-1	13	TRBD1	TRBJ1-2	TGCAGCGTCCGAACAGGGGGCTCCTATGGGTACACCTTC	CSVRTGGSYGYTF
.	TRBV11-2	15	.	TRBJ2-7	TGTGCCAGCAGCTTAGATCACAGGGTCTCCCACGTACAGTACTTC	CASSLDHRVSHVQYF
.	TRBV7-9	14	TRBD1	TRBJ1-1	TGTGCCAGCAGCTTATGGGACAGCGACACTGTAGCTCTCTTT	CASSLWDSDTVALF
once	TRBV7-8	13	.	TRBJ2-1	TGTGCCAGCAGCTTAATAGACGTGTTCGAGCAGTTATTC	CASSLIDVFEQLF
few	TRBV7-9	14	.	TRBJ1-4	TGTGCCAGCAGGTTAGCTGGCCAGAATGAAAAGCTGTTTTTT	CASRLAGQNEKLFF
.	TRBV12-3/TRBV12-4	13	.	TRBJ1-4	TGTGCCAGCAGTTTATTAGGGACTGAAAAACTGTTTTTT	CASSLLGTEKLFF
.	TRBV6-2/TRBV6-3	14	TRBD2	TRBJ2-7	TGTGCCGGCAGTATAGCGGGAGGACTCGGCGAGCACTACTTC	CAGSIAGGLGEHYF
.	TRBV7-3	15	.	TRBJ2-3	TGTGCCAGCAGCCTCGGGGCTTTTAGCTTAGATACGCAGTATTTT	CASSLGAFSLDTQYF
.	TRBV5-4	14	.	TRBJ2-2	TGTGACAGCAGTCCGGACTTGTCGAGCGGGGAGCTGTTTTTT	CDSSPDLSSGELFF
many	TRBV30	12	.	TRBJ2-7	TGTGCCTGGAATAAGGAAACGTACGAGCAGTACTTC	CAWNKETYEQYF
many	TRBV5-1	15	TRBD2	TRBJ2-1	TGCGCCAGCAGCTTCGGACTAGCGGTTCACAATGAGCAGTTCTTC	CASSFGLAVHNEQFF
few	TRBV5-1	15	.	TRBJ2-7	TGCACCAGCAGCTTCGCCAGGATAAGCTCCTACGAGCAGTACTTC	CTSSFARISSYEQYF
.	TRBV6-5	13	.	TRBJ2-1	TGTGCCAGCGGTTCTGGCCCTTACAATGAGCAGTTCTTC	CASGSGPYNEQFF
.	TRBV6-6	16	.	TRBJ2-7	TGTACAGGCAGTCATTCCCCGAGGCGCAGCTCCTACGAGCAGTACTTC	CTGSHSPRRSSYEQYF